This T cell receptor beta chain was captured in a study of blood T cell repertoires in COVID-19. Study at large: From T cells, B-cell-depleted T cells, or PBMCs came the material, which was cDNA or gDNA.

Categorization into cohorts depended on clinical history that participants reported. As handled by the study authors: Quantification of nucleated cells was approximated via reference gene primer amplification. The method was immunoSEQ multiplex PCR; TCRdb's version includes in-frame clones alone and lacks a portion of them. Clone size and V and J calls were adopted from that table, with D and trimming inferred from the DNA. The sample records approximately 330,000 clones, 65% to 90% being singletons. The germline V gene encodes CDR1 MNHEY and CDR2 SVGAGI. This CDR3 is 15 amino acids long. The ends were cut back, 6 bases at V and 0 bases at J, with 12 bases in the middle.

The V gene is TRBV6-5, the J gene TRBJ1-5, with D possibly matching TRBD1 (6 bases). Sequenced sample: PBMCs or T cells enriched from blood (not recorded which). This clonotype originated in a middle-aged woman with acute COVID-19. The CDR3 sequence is CASRGNRVSNQPQHF. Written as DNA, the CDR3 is TGTGCCAGCAGAGGTAACAGGGTTAGCAATCAGCCCCAGCATTTT.